This T cell receptor beta chain was sequenced for a study of CD4 T cells in relation to SARS-CoV-2 and coronaviruses. Study-level information: ViraFEST: approximately 10-day antigen culture of PBMCs, then TCR beta CDR3 sequencing.

Findings of the study overall: Each donor contributed either pre-pandemic or post-infection samples, not both.

The CDR3 runs to 14 residues. V lost 7 bases, J lost 2 bases, and 12 bases lay in between. Germline V lookup: CDR1 MNHEY, CDR2 SVGAGI. Unexposed donor CD4+ T cells date from about 2011-2018, before the COVID-19 pandemic. After nine to ten days of culture, CD4+ T cells were isolated. Cells permitting, SARS-CoV-2 S/N and four cold-coronavirus spikes were tested on unexposed-donor CD4+ T cells. A remark on this clone: Antigen: not known.

The assay was immunoSEQ multiplex PCR, and TCRdb's table has in-frame clones only and misses some. The table includes 20,000 to 25,000 clones, 75% to 85% detected once. Sequencing used CD4+ T cells from PBMCs, cultured in vitro. This receptor was identified in a human donor in good health. This rearrangement joins TRBV6-5 to TRBJ2-1, with D possibly matching TRBD2 (6 bases). CDR3 sequence: CASISGTPYNEQFF. The CDR3 DNA follows: TGTGCCAGCATCTCCGGGACTCCCTACAATGAGCAGTTCTTC.